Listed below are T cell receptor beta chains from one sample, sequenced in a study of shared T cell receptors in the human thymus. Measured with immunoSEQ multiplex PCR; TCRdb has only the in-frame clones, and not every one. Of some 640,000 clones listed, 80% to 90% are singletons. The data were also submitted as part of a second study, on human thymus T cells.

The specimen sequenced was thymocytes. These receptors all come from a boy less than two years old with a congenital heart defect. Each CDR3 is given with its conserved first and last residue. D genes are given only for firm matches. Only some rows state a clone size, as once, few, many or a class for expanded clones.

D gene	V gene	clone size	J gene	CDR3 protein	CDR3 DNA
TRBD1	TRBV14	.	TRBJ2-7	CASSQDGADRVNEQYF	TGTGCCAGCAGCCAAGACGGCGCGGACAGGGTCAACGAGCAGTACTTC
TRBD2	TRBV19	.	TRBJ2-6	CASSIQPRVLAGGPDGANVLTF	TGTGCCAGTAGCATACAGCCGCGGGTTTTAGCGGGAGGGCCCGATGGGGCCAACGTCCTGACTTTC
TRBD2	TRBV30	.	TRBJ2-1	CAWLRLAGGVNEQFF	TGTGCCTGGCTACGACTAGCGGGGGGCGTCAATGAGCAGTTCTTC
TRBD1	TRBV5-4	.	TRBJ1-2	CASSDTDRVNYGYTF	TGTGCCAGCAGTGATACGGACAGGGTTAACTATGGCTACACCTTC
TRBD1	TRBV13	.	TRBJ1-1	CASSSGDRVNTEAFF	TGTGCCAGCAGCTCTGGGGACAGGGTGAACACTGAAGCTTTCTTT
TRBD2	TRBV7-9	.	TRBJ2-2	CASSWTSGSPGANTGELFF	TGTGCCAGCAGCTGGACTAGCGGGAGTCCGGGCGCGAACACCGGGGAGCTGTTTTTT
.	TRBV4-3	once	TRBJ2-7	CASSQDIRCEQYF	TGCGCCAGCAGCCAAGATATCAGGTGCGAGCAGTACTTC
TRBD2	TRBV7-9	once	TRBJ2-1	CASSTRGGRNEQFF	TGTGCCAGCAGCACGCGGGGGGGCCGAAATGAGCAGTTCTTC
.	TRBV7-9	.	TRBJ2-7	CASSPRQGLACEQYF	TGTGCCAGCAGCCCCCGACAGGGACTTGCTTGCGAGCAGTACTTC
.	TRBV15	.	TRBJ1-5	CATSSQGRRQQPQHF	TGTGCCACCAGCAGCCAGGGGCGAAGACAACAGCCCCAGCATTTT
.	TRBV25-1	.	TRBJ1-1	CASREQGTNTEAFF	TGTGCCAGCAGAGAACAGGGAACGAACACTGAAGCTTTCTTT
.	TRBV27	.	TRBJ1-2	CASSSLRGARGYTF	TGTGCCAGCAGTTCCCTCCGGGGGGCGCGAGGCTACACCTTC
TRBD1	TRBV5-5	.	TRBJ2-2	CASSQGTGFTGELFF	TGTGCCAGCAGCCAAGGGACAGGGTTCACCGGGGAGCTGTTTTTT
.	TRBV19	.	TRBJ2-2	CASSIIEGAGELFF	TGTGCCAGTAGTATAATTGAGGGAGCCGGGGAGCTGTTTTTT
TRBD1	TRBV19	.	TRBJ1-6	CASSTHRDRISPLHF	TGTGCCAGTAGTACCCACCGGGACAGAATATCACCCCTCCACTTT
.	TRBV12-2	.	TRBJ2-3	CASRHRLAGYSSTDTQYF	TGTGCAAGTCGCCATCGACTAGCGGGGTACTCTAGCACAGATACGCAGTATTTT
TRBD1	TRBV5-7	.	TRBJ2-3	CASSLWTGEGTDTQYF	TGTGCCAGCAGCCTATGGACAGGTGAGGGCACAGATACGCAGTATTTT
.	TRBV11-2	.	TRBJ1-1	CASSRADTEAFF	TGTGCCAGCAGCCGAGCGGACACTGAAGCTTTCTTT
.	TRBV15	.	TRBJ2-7	CATSRTSPLGEQYF	TGTGCCACCAGCAGGACCTCCCCACTCGGGGAGCAGTACTTC
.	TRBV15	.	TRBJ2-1	CATSRDPGGRNEQFF	TGTGCCACCAGCAGAGATCCCGGGGGGCGCAATGAGCAGTTCTTC
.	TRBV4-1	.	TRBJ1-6	CASSQDSGVTTYNSPLHF	TGCGCCAGCAGCCAAGATTCGGGTGTCACGACCTATAATTCACCCCTCCACTTT
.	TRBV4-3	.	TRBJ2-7	CASSQKPEEGAFYEQYF	TGCGCCAGCAGCCAAAAACCCGAGGAGGGGGCATTCTACGAGCAGTACTTC
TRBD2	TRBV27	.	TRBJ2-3	CASRLAGEADTQYF	TGTGCCAGCAGGTTAGCGGGAGAGGCAGATACGCAGTATTTT
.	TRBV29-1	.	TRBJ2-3	CSVPPSPNRPTDTQYF	TGCAGCGTCCCCCCGAGTCCTAACCGCCCCACAGATACGCAGTATTTT
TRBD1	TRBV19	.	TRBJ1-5	CASSIETHRGSNQPQHF	TGTGCCAGTAGTATCGAAACCCACAGGGGAAGCAATCAGCCCCAGCATTTT
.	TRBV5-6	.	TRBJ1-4	CASSFLPSGVVNEKLFF	TGTGCCAGCAGCTTCTTACCCTCGGGGGTGGTAAATGAAAAACTGTTTTTT
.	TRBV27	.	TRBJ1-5	CASSFYSYQPQHF	TGTGCCAGCAGTTTCTACAGCTATCAGCCCCAGCATTTT
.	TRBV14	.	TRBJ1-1	CASSQDQRLGETEAFF	TGTGCCAGCAGCCAAGATCAAAGGTTGGGCGAAACTGAAGCTTTCTTT
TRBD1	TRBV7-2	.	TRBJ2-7	CASSSRDRPTYEQYF	TGTGCCAGCAGCTCGAGGGACAGGCCCACCTACGAGCAGTACTTC
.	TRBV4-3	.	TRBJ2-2	CASSQDRGRNGELFF	TGCGCCAGCAGCCAAGACAGGGGTCGTAACGGGGAGCTGTTTTTT
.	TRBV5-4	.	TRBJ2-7	CASSPRAMGQDSYEQYF	TGTGCCAGCAGCCCCAGGGCTATGGGGCAGGACTCCTACGAGCAGTACTTC
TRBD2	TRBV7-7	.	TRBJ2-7	CASSFPGTSVYEQYF	TGTGCCAGCAGCTTCCCCGGGACTAGCGTATACGAGCAGTACTTC
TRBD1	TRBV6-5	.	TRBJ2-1	CASSPDRGSLLF	TGTGCCAGCAGCCCTGACAGGGGGTCGCTCCTCTTC